This T cell receptor (beta chain) came from a study of T cells after yellow fever vaccination. In TCRdb, the 5' RACE reads were re-called with MiXCR into one record per CDR3 protein. The sample holds about 74,000 distinct CDR3 sequences, approximately 7% seen once. This clonotype was seen a few times. With V trimmed by 2 bases and J by 5 bases, 5 bases remained unmatched. The CDR3 is made up of 14 amino acids. Germline V gene lookup returns CDR1 SGHAT and CDR2 FQDESV (reference sequence). The V and J genes are TRBV11-1 and TRBJ2-5, with 7 bases that match TRBD1. The receptor comes from a man between 18 and 29 years old who received the YFV17D yellow fever vaccine. The material was CD8+ T cells sorted from PBMCs, obtained 4 to 6 days after the first yellow fever vaccination. The CDR3 sequence: CASSLPQGQETQYF. As DNA, the CDR3 is TGTGCCAGCAGCTTACCACAGGGACAGGAGACCCAGTACTTC.